This entry concerns a single T cell receptor (beta chain). As the CDR3 is not closed by the conserved phenylalanine or tryptophan, this likely results from a read error. V lost 3 bases to trimming and J lost 1 base, with 6 bases between them. The CDR3 extends over 13 amino acids. Germline lookup yields CDR1 KGHSH and CDR2 LQKENI. A single record per CDR3 protein comes from TCRdb applying MiXCR to the multiplex PCR reads. The sample lists 150,000 to 200,000 distinct CDR3 sequences; 25% to 40% were seen once. This entry belongs to a study of breast tumors, draining lymph nodes, adjacent tissues. The lymph nodes were axillary draining lymph nodes from breast cancer patients.

The origin of this receptor is a female donor with breast cancer. Some clones in this sample may be carry-over from other donors' samples. The rearrangement links TRBV18 to TRBJ2-5; D is undetermined. The sample was axillary lymph node tissue. The DNA for the CDR3 is TGTGCCAGCTCACCGGGTGTCCAAGAGACCCAGTACCTC. Its protein product is CASSPGVQETQYL.